Below are 12 T cell receptor beta chains sequenced from a single sample in a study of blood T cell repertoires in COVID-19. Assay: immunoSEQ multiplex PCR; the TCRdb copy retains only in-frame clones and omits some. The data contain 110,000 to 150,000 clones, 88% of them seen just once; the ten biggest clones take up roughly 10%. What was sequenced was peripheral blood. These receptors were obtained from a man aged 45 to 65 with active or convalescent COVID-19.

The chain employs TRBV2 and TRBJ1-2; D is perhaps TRBD1 (6 bases). Germline assignment: CDR1 SNHLY and CDR2 FYNNEI. V lost 6 bases and J 8 bases, leaving 16 bases between the germline ends. This CDR3 has 13 amino acids. This CDR3 reads CASRVQGPGGYTF. The CDR3 region has the DNA TGTGCCAGCAGGGTACAGGGCCCGGGGGGCTACACCTTC.

V and J are TRBV5-1 and TRBJ2-3, with TRBD1 matching 9 bases. After removal of 3 bases from V and 5 bases from J, the junction contained 4 bases not matched to a gene. The V gene's germline CDR1 is SGHRS and CDR2 YFSETQ. The CDR3 extends over 14 amino acids. The CDR3 region is CASSSTGGGDTQYF. CDR3 nucleotide sequence: TGCGCCAGCAGCTCCACAGGGGGCGGAGATACGCAGTATTTT.

This chain connects TRBV5-5 to TRBJ2-7; D unclear. V was clipped by 0 bases and J by 0 bases, with 10 bases between them. There are 15 residues in the CDR3. CDR1 and CDR2 (germline): SGHKS, YYEKEE (reference sequence). The CDR3 loop is CASSLDRTSSYEQYF. CDR3 in DNA: TGTGCCAGCAGCTTGGACAGAACCTCCTCCTACGAGCAGTACTTC.

The rearrangement uses TRBV29-1 and TRBJ1-5; 12 bases are shared with TRBD1. Germline lookup yields CDR1 SQVTM and CDR2 ANQGSEA. This CDR3 has 15 amino acids. The trim removed 4 bases at V and 6 bases at J, leaving 7 bases unmatched. The DNA for the CDR3 is TGCAGCGTTGTAGGGACAGGGGGCGGGGGTCAGCCCCAGCATTTT. This sequence encodes CSVVGTGGGGQPQHF.

This clone was seen just once. The chain has TRBV24-1 and TRBJ2-3; 13 bases map to TRBD2. The CDR3 has 15 amino acids. V gave up 10 bases and J gave up 2 bases; unmatched junction bases: 5. Germline lookup yields CDR1 KGHDR and CDR2 SFDVKD. The CDR3 bases are TGTGCCACAGGTACTAGCGGGAGGGCCACAGATACGCAGTATTTT. This encodes CATGTSGRATDTQYF.

The chain recombines TRBV19 with TRBJ2-7; tentative D call: TRBD1 (6 bases). This CDR3 is built from 15 residues. The germline gives CDR1 LNHDA, CDR2 SQIVND (reference sequence). V lost 5 bases and J lost 2, with 16 bases in between. CDR3 sequence reads: CASSLMTGSPYEQYF. The DNA of the CDR3 is TGTGCCAGTAGTCTAATGACAGGTTCCCCCTACGAGCAGTACTTC.

This clone was detected only a few times. The V call is TRBV5-4, the J call TRBJ2-2, with D maybe TRBD2 (5 bases). Per germline, CDR1 SGHNT and CDR2 YYREEE (reference sequence). CDR3 size: 14 residues. The ends were cut back, 0 bases at V and 6 bases at J, with 9 bases in the middle. In nucleotides, the CDR3 is TGTGCCAGCAGCTTGGACCCGAGGGCCGGGGAGCTGTTTTTT. It yields the protein CASSLDPRAGELFF.

The chain couples TRBV7-9 to TRBJ1-3; D is perhaps TRBD1 (5 bases). The CDR3 runs 11 residues. The V gene's germline CDR1 is SEHNR and CDR2 FQNEAQ (reference sequence). Trimming stripped 11 bases from V and 8 bases from J, with 13 bases between. The CDR3 spells CAGAQSDTIYF. CDR3 nucleotide sequence: TGTGCCGGGGCCCAAAGTGACACCATATATTTT. The variable domain in full, completed from reference TRBV7-9 and TRBJ1-3, reads DTGVSQNPRHKITKRGQNVTFRCDPISEHNRLYWYRQTLGQGPEFLTYFQNEAQLEKSRLLSDRFSAERPKGSFSTLEIQRTEQGDSAMYLCAGAQSDTIYFGEGSWLTVV.

V usage is TRBV9 and J usage is TRBJ1-1; D not certain. The CDR3 loop spans 16 amino acids. Per germline, CDR1 SGDLS and CDR2 YYNGEE. Between the trimmed V and J ends, which lost 5 bases and 3 bases, there was a span of 20 bases. The CDR3 protein is CASRAPPTGRDTEAFF. The CDR3 DNA reads as TGTGCCAGCAGGGCACCCCCGACCGGGAGAGACACTGAAGCTTTCTTT.

The V gene is TRBV5-6, the J gene TRBJ2-7; 8 nucleotides match TRBD1. The CDR3 has 14 amino acids. Germline V lookup: CDR1 SGHDT, CDR2 YYEEEE. V gave up 7 bases and J gave up 0 bases; unmatched junction bases: 6. This CDR3 is CASLGTGSSYEQYF. In DNA form, the CDR3 reads TGTGCCAGCCTCGGGACAGGAAGCTCCTACGAGCAGTACTTC. The full variable domain, with the rest looked up from reference TRBV5-6 and TRBJ2-7, is DAGVTQSPTHLIKTRGQQVTLRCSPKSGHDTVSWYQQALGQGPQFIFQYYEEEERQRGNFPDRFSGHQFPNYSSELNVNALLLGDSALYLCASLGTGSSYEQYFGPGTRLTVT.

This rearrangement joins TRBV11-2 to TRBJ2-7; 9 bases align to TRBD2. V lost 6 bases to trimming and J lost 2 bases; unmatched junction nucleotides: 8. Germline CDR1 reads SGHAT; CDR2 reads FQNNGV. The CDR3 has 15 residues. CDR3 loop: CASRPLTSGPYEQYF. The CDR3, as DNA: TGTGCCAGCAGGCCATTGACTAGCGGCCCCTACGAGCAGTACTTC.

This clone was seen just once. The chain links TRBV27 to TRBJ2-7; 7 bases line up with TRBD1. Germline V gene sequence: CDR1 MNHEY, CDR2 SMNVEV (reference sequence). This CDR3 has 15 amino acids. The J segment lost 1 base and the V segment lost 4 bases, leaving 7 bases of the junction unmatched. The CDR3 reads CASSSLGTASYEQYF. The CDR3, as DNA: TGTGCCAGCAGTTCCCTCGGGACAGCTTCCTACGAGCAGTACTTC.